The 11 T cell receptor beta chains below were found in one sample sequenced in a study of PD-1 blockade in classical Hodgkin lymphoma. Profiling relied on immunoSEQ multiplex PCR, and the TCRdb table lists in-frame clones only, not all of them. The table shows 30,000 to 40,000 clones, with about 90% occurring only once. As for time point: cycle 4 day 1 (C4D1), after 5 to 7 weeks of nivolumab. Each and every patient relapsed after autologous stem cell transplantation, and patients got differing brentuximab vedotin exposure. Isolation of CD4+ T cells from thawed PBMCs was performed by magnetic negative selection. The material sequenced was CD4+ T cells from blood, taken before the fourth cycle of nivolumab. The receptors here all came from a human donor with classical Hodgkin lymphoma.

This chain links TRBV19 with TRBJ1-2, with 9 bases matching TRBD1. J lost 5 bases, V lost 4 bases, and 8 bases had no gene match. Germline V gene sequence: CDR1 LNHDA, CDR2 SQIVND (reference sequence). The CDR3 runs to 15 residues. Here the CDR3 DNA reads TGTGCCAGTAGTACTCCAACGACAGGGGGATATGGCTACACCTTC. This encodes CASSTPTTGGYGYTF.

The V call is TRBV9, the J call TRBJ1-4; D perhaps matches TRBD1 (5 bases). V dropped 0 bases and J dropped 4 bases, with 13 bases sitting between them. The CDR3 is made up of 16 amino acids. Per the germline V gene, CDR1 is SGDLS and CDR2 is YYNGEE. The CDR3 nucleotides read TGTGCCAGCAGCGTAGATACCGGGGCTATTAATGAAAAACTGTTTTTT. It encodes CASSVDTGAINEKLFF. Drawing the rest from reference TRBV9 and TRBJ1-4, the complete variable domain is DSGVTQTPKHLITATGQRVTLRCSPRSGDLSVYWYQQSLDQGLQFLIQYYNGEERAKGNILERFSAQQFPDLHSELNLSSLELGDSALYFCASSVDTGAINEKLFFGSGTQLSVL.

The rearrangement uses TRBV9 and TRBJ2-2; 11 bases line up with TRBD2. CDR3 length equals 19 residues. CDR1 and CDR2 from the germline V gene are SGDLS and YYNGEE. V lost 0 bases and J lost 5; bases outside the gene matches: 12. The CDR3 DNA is TGTGCCAGCAGCGTAGCCATCTCTATAGCGGGAGGGGGAACCGGGGAGCTGTTTTTT. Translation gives CASSVAISIAGGGTGELFF.

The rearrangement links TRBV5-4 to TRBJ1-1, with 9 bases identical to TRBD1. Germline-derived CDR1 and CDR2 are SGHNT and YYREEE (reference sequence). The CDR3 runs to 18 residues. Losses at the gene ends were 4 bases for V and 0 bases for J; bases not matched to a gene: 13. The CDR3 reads CASSPGTGIASLNTEAFF. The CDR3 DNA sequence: TGTGCCAGCAGCCCTGGGACAGGGATCGCTAGCCTGAACACTGAAGCTTTCTTT. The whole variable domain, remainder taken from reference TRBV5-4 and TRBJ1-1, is ETGVTQSPTHLIKTRGQQVTLRCSSQSGHNTVSWYQQALGQGPQFIFQYYREEENGRGNFPPRFSGLQFPNYSSELNVNALELDDSALYLCASSPGTGIASLNTEAFFGQGTRLTVV.

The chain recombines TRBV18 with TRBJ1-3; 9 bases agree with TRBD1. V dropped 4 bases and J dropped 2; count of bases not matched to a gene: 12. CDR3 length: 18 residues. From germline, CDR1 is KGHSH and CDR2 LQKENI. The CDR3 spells CASSLAMGTGRTGNTIYF. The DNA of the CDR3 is TGTGCCAGCTCACTCGCCATGGGGACAGGGAGGACTGGAAACACCATATATTTT.

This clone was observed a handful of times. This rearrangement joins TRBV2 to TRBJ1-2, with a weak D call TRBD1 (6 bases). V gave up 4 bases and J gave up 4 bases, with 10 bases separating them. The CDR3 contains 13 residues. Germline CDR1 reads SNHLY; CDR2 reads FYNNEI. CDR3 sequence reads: CASSVDSLYGYTF. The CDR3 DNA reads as TGTGCCAGCAGTGTGGACAGCCTCTATGGCTACACCTTC.

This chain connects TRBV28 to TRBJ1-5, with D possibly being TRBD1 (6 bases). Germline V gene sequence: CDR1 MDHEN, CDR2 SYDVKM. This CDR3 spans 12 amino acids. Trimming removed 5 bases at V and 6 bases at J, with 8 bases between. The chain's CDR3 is CASSTQGQPQHF. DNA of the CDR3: TGTGCCAGCAGTACACAGGGTCAGCCCCAGCATTTT.

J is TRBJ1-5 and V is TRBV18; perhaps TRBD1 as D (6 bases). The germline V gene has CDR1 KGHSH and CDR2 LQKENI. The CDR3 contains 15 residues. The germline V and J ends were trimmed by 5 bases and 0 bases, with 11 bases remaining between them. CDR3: CASSTGTDSNQPQHF. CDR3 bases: TGTGCCAGCTCAACAGGGACCGATAGCAATCAGCCCCAGCATTTT.

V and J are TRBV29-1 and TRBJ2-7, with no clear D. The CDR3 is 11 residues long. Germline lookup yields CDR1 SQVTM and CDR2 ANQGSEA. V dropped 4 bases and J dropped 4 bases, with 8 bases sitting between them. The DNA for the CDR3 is TGCAGCGTTGTGGGTCAGTACGAGCAGTACTTC. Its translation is CSVVGQYEQYF.

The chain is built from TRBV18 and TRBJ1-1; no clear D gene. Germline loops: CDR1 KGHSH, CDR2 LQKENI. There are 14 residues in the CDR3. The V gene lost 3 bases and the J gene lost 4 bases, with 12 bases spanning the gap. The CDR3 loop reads CASSPLLSGTEAFF. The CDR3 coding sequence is TGTGCCAGCTCACCTTTGTTATCGGGCACTGAAGCTTTCTTT.

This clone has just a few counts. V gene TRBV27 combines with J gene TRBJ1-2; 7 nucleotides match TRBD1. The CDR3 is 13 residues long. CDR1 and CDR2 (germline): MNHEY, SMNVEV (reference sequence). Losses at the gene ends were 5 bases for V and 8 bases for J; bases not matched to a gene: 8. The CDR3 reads CASSPGGRTGYTF. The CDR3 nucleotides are TGTGCCAGCAGTCCAGGGGGACGGACGGGCTACACCTTC.